One sample yielded the 9 T cell receptor beta chains listed below, sequenced in a study of Ad26.COV2.S vaccination and SARS-CoV-2 variants. Specified treatment: approximately 18 received Ad26.COV2.S at low or high dose, single or two shots; roughly five received placebo; per-sample allocation not given. Material that was analyzed had been drawn on day 63 after the first vaccine or placebo injection. This table comes from immunoSEQ multiplex PCR, and its TCRdb copy is limited to in-frame clones, with some not included. The sample gives roughly 320,000 clones, roughly 86% of which show up once; 1.9% is in the top ten. Specimen: peripheral blood, collected in a trial of Ad26.COV2.S vaccine versus placebo. All receptors come from a person between 18 and 60 years old who received the Ad26.COV2.S COVID-19 vaccine or a placebo.

This rearrangement joins TRBV5-1 to TRBJ2-2; D uncertain. V was trimmed by 1 base and J by 5 bases, leaving 6 bases between them. The CDR3 spans 13 residues. CDR1 and CDR2 from the germline V gene are SGHRS and YFSETQ. CDR3 in DNA: TGCGCCAGCAGCTTGTCGGTGACCGGGGAGCTGTTTTTT. It specifies CASSLSVTGELFF.

This rearrangement joins TRBV19 to TRBJ1-4, with D possibly being TRBD1 (6 bases). With 7 bases removed from V and 3 bases from J, the gap between germline ends came to 18 bases. Per germline, CDR1 LNHDA and CDR2 SQIVND (reference sequence). The CDR3 has 16 residues. The DNA for the CDR3 is TGTGCCAGTACCTCCCCGACGGGGGGGCCTAATGAAAAACTGTTTTTT. It specifies CASTSPTGGPNEKLFF.

The chain employs TRBV30 and TRBJ2-6, with 7 bases matching TRBD2. CDR1 is GTSNPN, CDR2 SVGIG, per germline (reference sequence). There are 18 residues in the CDR3. The junction had 16 bases not matched to a gene; V was cut back by 8 bases and J by 0 bases. The CDR3 nucleotides read TGTGCCGTCAAAATGGGAGGGGCGGGAACCTCTGGGGCCAACGTCCTGACTTTC. It encodes CAVKMGGAGTSGANVLTF.

The chain recombines TRBV5-1 with TRBJ1-4, with TRBD1 as a possible D gene (5 bases). Trimming pared 5 bases from V and 6 bases from J, leaving 11 bases between. CDR1 and CDR2 from the germline V gene are SGHRS and YFSETQ. The CDR3 is made up of 13 amino acids. The CDR3 sequence: CASRKGQDEKLFF. The CDR3 DNA reads TGCGCCAGCAGGAAGGGGCAGGATGAAAAACTGTTTTTT.

This chain joins TRBV23-1 and TRBJ1-5, with D unresolved. TRBV23-1 is assigned to the ORF class and has an uncertain function. V lost 6 bases, J lost 0 bases, and 12 bases lay in between. The CDR3 loop spans 15 amino acids. The CDR3 nucleotides are TGCGCCAGCAGACGACATATTTATAGCAATCAGCCCCAGCATTTT. This translates into CASRRHIYSNQPQHF.

This clone was observed a handful of times. The chain combines TRBV5-1 with TRBJ2-5; D ambiguous. Deletions cut 3 bases from V and 4 bases from J, with 10 bases between. The germline CDR1 and CDR2 sequences are SGHRS and YFSETQ. CDR3 size: 13 residues. For the CDR3, the DNA is TGCGCCAGCAGCTACGGGCCTCCAGAGACCCAGTACTTC. Translated: CASSYGPPETQYF.

The V gene is TRBV5-6, the J gene TRBJ1-1; unclear D gene. Trimming removed 0 bases at V and 0 bases at J, with 6 bases between. This CDR3 region has 14 residues. In germline, CDR1 is SGHDT, CDR2 YYEEEE. CDR3 coding DNA: TGTGCCAGCAGCTTGGGGGCCCTGAACACTGAAGCTTTCTTT. Translation: CASSLGALNTEAFF.

This chain joins TRBV7-9 and TRBJ1-2; perhaps TRBD1 as D (5 bases). The CDR3 spans 14 residues. The V gene's germline CDR1 is SEHNR and CDR2 FQNEAQ (reference sequence). The V end lost 5 bases, the J end lost 4 bases, and 14 bases lay between the germline ends. CDR3 sequence: CASSPPQGGYGYTF. DNA for the CDR3: TGTGCCAGCAGCCCCCCCCAGGGCGGCTATGGCTACACCTTC.

This clone has just one count. The CDR3 nucleotides are TGTGCCAGCAGTTTCGAGGCAGGCGCCAATCAGCCCCAGCATTTT. Its protein is CASSFEAGANQPQHF. The gene calls are TRBV27 and TRBJ1-5; D call uncertain. Per germline, CDR1 MNHEY and CDR2 SMNVEV (reference sequence). Trimming left V 3 bases short and J 3 bases short, with 12 bases between. The CDR3 contains 15 residues.